A selection of T cell receptor beta chains follows, all from one sample in a study of blood T cell repertoires in COVID-19. Using immunoSEQ multiplex PCR, the repertoire was profiled, and TCRdb retains in-frame clones only, with some absent. The sample comprises some 97,000 clones, about 80% of which are singletons, and 9% to 14% rests with the top ten. Input material: peripheral blood. The receptors derive from a woman in her seventies with acute or convalescent COVID-19. CDR3s include the opening cysteine and the closing phenylalanine or tryptophan. A D gene is named only where the DNA matches it firmly. Size is stated for part of the rows, as once, few or many counts, or as a class when the clone is expanded.

J gene: TRBJ2-1
clone size: .
V gene: TRBV27
D gene: TRBD2
CDR3 protein: CASTPRTSGGMNEQFF
CDR3 DNA: TGTGCCAGCACCCCTCGGACTAGCGGGGGAATGAATGAGCAGTTCTTC

J gene: TRBJ2-2
clone size: .
V gene: TRBV5-4
D gene: TRBD1
CDR3 protein: CASSPDRAYTGELFF
CDR3 DNA: TGTGCCAGCAGCCCAGACAGGGCTTACACCGGGGAGCTGTTTTTT

J gene: TRBJ1-6
clone size: .
V gene: TRBV27
D gene: TRBD1
CDR3 protein: CASSLRLETGYSPLHF
CDR3 DNA: TGTGCCAGCAGTTTACGCCTAGAGACAGGGTATTCACCCCTCCACTTT

J gene: TRBJ1-1
clone size: .
V gene: TRBV5-1
D gene: .
CDR3 protein: CASSLAAGNTEAFF
CDR3 DNA: TGCGCCAGCAGCTTGGCTGCGGGGAACACTGAAGCTTTCTTT

J gene: TRBJ1-6
clone size: .
V gene: TRBV3-1/TRBV3-2
D gene: .
CDR3 protein: CASSRGQYNSPLHF
CDR3 DNA: TGTGCCAGCAGCCGTGGACAGTATAATTCACCCCTCCACTTT

J gene: TRBJ1-1
clone size: few
V gene: TRBV19
D gene: .
CDR3 protein: CASHQGGGEAFF
CDR3 DNA: TGTGCCAGCCATCAAGGCGGAGGGGAAGCTTTCTTT

J gene: TRBJ2-2
clone size: few
V gene: TRBV19
D gene: .
CDR3 protein: CASKAGITGELFF
CDR3 DNA: TGTGCCAGTAAGGCGGGTATAACCGGGGAGCTGTTTTTT

J gene: TRBJ2-1
clone size: once
V gene: TRBV7-8
D gene: .
CDR3 protein: CASSRAWNERNEQFF
CDR3 DNA: TGTGCCAGCAGCCGAGCTTGGAACGAGAGGAATGAGCAGTTCTTC

J gene: TRBJ1-4
clone size: .
V gene: TRBV6-5
D gene: TRBD1
CDR3 protein: CASSLDRGNEKLFF
CDR3 DNA: TGTGCCAGCAGTCTGGACAGGGGGAATGAAAAACTGTTTTTT

J gene: TRBJ1-1
clone size: .
V gene: TRBV6-1
D gene: .
CDR3 protein: CASSFGHDRAFF
CDR3 DNA: TGTGCCAGCAGTTTCGGACACGATCGTGCTTTCTTT

J gene: TRBJ1-2
clone size: .
V gene: TRBV27
D gene: TRBD1
CDR3 protein: CASSSPGQGPGGYTF
CDR3 DNA: TGTGCCAGCAGTTCTCCGGGACAGGGGCCCGGAGGCTACACCTTC

J gene: TRBJ2-7
clone size: .
V gene: TRBV28
D gene: TRBD2
CDR3 protein: CASIRGGGAYEQYF
CDR3 DNA: TGTGCCAGCATCCGAGGTGGGGGGGCCTACGAGCAGTACTTC

J gene: TRBJ1-4
clone size: few
V gene: TRBV9
D gene: TRBD1
CDR3 protein: CASSSGQPNEKLFF
CDR3 DNA: TGTGCCAGCAGCTCGGGACAGCCTAATGAAAAACTGTTTTTT

J gene: TRBJ2-3
clone size: .
V gene: TRBV13
D gene: .
CDR3 protein: CASSLGGRAGGDTQYF
CDR3 DNA: TGTGCCAGCAGCTTAGGGGGGAGAGCGGGCGGAGATACGCAGTATTTT

J gene: TRBJ2-3
clone size: .
V gene: TRBV6-2/TRBV6-3
D gene: .
CDR3 protein: CASSLQDIAPDTQYF
CDR3 DNA: TGTGCCAGCAGTCTCCAGGACATCGCCCCAGATACGCAGTATTTT

J gene: TRBJ1-5
clone size: .
V gene: TRBV28
D gene: .
CDR3 protein: CASSLGALNQPQHF
CDR3 DNA: TGTGCCAGCAGTTTAGGGGCCCTTAATCAGCCCCAGCATTTT

J gene: TRBJ1-5
clone size: .
V gene: TRBV2
D gene: .
CDR3 protein: CASSGSGAVQPQHF
CDR3 DNA: TGTGCCAGCAGTGGGTCAGGGGCGGTTCAGCCCCAGCATTTT

J gene: TRBJ2-4
clone size: .
V gene: TRBV6-6
D gene: .
CDR3 protein: CASSPTLPGRAKNIQYF
CDR3 DNA: TGTGCCAGCAGTCCAACCCTCCCAGGGCGGGCCAAAAACATTCAGTACTTC

J gene: TRBJ1-3
clone size: .
V gene: TRBV5-8
D gene: .
CDR3 protein: CASSLASGLGNTIYF
CDR3 DNA: TGTGCCAGCAGCTTGGCCTCAGGGCTAGGAAACACCATATATTTT

J gene: TRBJ1-4
clone size: .
V gene: TRBV7-2
D gene: .
CDR3 protein: CASSFTGTSEKLFF
CDR3 DNA: TGTGCCAGCAGCTTTACCGGGACAAGTGAAAAACTGTTTTTT

J gene: TRBJ1-1
clone size: .
V gene: TRBV6-6
D gene: .
CDR3 protein: CASCLGAGTNTEAFF
CDR3 DNA: TGTGCCAGCTGTCTAGGGGCGGGGACGAACACTGAAGCTTTCTTT

J gene: TRBJ1-1
clone size: few
V gene: TRBV2
D gene: .
CDR3 protein: CASRTGLDEAFF
CDR3 DNA: TGTGCCAGCCGAACAGGTCTGGATGAAGCTTTCTTT

J gene: TRBJ1-5
clone size: once
V gene: TRBV12-3/TRBV12-4
D gene: .
CDR3 protein: CASTRGGGQHF
CDR3 DNA: TGTGCCAGCACCCGAGGGGGGGGCCAGCATTTT

J gene: TRBJ1-4
clone size: .
V gene: TRBV7-2
D gene: .
CDR3 protein: CASSLAVSRQEKLFF
CDR3 DNA: TGTGCCAGCAGCTTAGCGGTCTCGAGGCAGGAAAAACTGTTTTTT

J gene: TRBJ2-2
clone size: many
V gene: TRBV3-1/TRBV3-2
D gene: .
CDR3 protein: CASSQGRWDTGELFF
CDR3 DNA: TGTGCCAGCAGCCAAGGGAGGTGGGACACCGGGGAGCTGTTTTTT

J gene: TRBJ2-3
clone size: .
V gene: TRBV6-6
D gene: TRBD1
CDR3 protein: CASSQDRGLEMGTDTQYF
CDR3 DNA: TGTGCCAGCAGTCAGGACAGGGGGCTGGAGATGGGAACAGATACGCAGTATTTT

J gene: TRBJ1-1
clone size: .
V gene: TRBV7-3
D gene: .
CDR3 protein: CASRGGGQAGGTEAFF
CDR3 DNA: TGTGCCAGCAGAGGCGGAGGGCAGGCCGGCGGGACTGAAGCTTTCTTT

J gene: TRBJ1-6
clone size: .
V gene: TRBV14
D gene: .
CDR3 protein: CASSQDRAINSPLHF
CDR3 DNA: TGTGCCAGCAGCCAAGACAGGGCTATTAATTCACCCCTCCACTTT

J gene: TRBJ2-1
clone size: .
V gene: TRBV5-1
D gene: TRBD1
CDR3 protein: CASNQGQGGSYNEQFF
CDR3 DNA: TGCGCCAGCAACCAGGGACAGGGGGGATCCTACAATGAGCAGTTCTTC

J gene: TRBJ1-2
clone size: .
V gene: TRBV5-1
D gene: .
CDR3 protein: CASSLGGAPGSYTF
CDR3 DNA: TGCGCCAGCAGCTTGGGTGGGGCCCCTGGAAGCTACACCTTC

J gene: TRBJ1-4
clone size: .
V gene: TRBV3-1/TRBV3-2
D gene: TRBD1
CDR3 protein: CASSRDRDEKLFF
CDR3 DNA: TGTGCCAGCAGCCGGGACAGGGATGAAAAACTGTTTTTT

J gene: TRBJ1-6
clone size: .
V gene: TRBV5-8
D gene: .
CDR3 protein: CASSAKTDFLNNSPLHF
CDR3 DNA: TGTGCCAGCAGCGCTAAGACAGATTTTTTAAATAATTCACCCCTCCACTTT

J gene: TRBJ1-1
clone size: .
V gene: TRBV19
D gene: .
CDR3 protein: CASSLGMNTEAFF
CDR3 DNA: TGTGCCAGTAGCCTCGGGATGAACACTGAAGCTTTCTTT

J gene: TRBJ1-2
clone size: .
V gene: TRBV6-2/TRBV6-3
D gene: TRBD1
CDR3 protein: CASSFSTGAYGYTF
CDR3 DNA: TGTGCCAGCAGTTTTTCCACAGGGGCCTATGGCTACACCTTC

J gene: TRBJ1-1
clone size: .
V gene: TRBV12-3/TRBV12-4
D gene: .
CDR3 protein: CASTRLDSAFF
CDR3 DNA: TGTGCCAGCACCCGACTGGACTCCGCTTTCTTT

J gene: TRBJ1-4
clone size: .
V gene: TRBV18
D gene: .
CDR3 protein: CASSPQNLEKLFF
CDR3 DNA: TGTGCCAGCTCACCCCAGAATTTGGAAAAACTGTTTTTT